Shown below are 14 T cell receptor beta chains from a single sample sequenced in a study of T cell responses to AZD1222 COVID-19 vaccine. Libraries were prepared by immunoSEQ multiplex PCR; TCRdb keeps only in-frame clonotypes and omits some of them. The sample shows around 80,000 clones, about 85% of them seen only once. The material was peripheral blood, obtained 28 days after the second AZD1222 dose. These receptors were obtained from an adult who received the AZD1222 COVID-19 vaccine.

The chain employs TRBV4-1 and TRBJ1-2, with D possibly matching TRBD1 (5 bases). Between the trimmed V and J ends, which lost 1 base and 0 bases, there was a span of 9 bases. The CDR3 length is 15 residues. CDR1 MGHRA and CDR2 YSYEKL come from the germline V gene. DNA for the CDR3: TGCGCCAGCAGCCAAGTGCCAGGGTCTAACTATGGCTACACCTTC. This sequence encodes CASSQVPGSNYGYTF.

The CDR3 reads CASSQEPQREAFYEQYF. CDR3 DNA: TGTGCCAGCAGCCAAGAGCCCCAGCGGGAGGCCTTCTACGAGCAGTACTTC. This chain links TRBV3-1 (or the pseudogene TRBV3-2) with TRBJ2-7; 9 nucleotides agree with TRBD2. The V gene end was trimmed by 0 bases and the J gene end by 3 bases; junction bases not matched to a gene: 9. Germline CDR1 and CDR2: LGHDT and YNNKEL (reference sequence). This CDR3 is 17 amino acids long.

In DNA, the CDR3 is TGTGCCAGTAGTGAGTCTAGCGGCACCGGCACAGATACGCAGTATTTT. As protein: CASSESSGTGTDTQYF. The chain recombines TRBV19 with TRBJ2-3; 7 nucleotides line up with TRBD2. Germline CDR1 LNHDA, CDR2 SQIVND (reference sequence). Unmatched junction bases numbered 9, after V lost 5 bases and J lost 1 base. The CDR3 runs 16 residues.

The chain employs TRBV24-1 and TRBJ2-1; D unresolved. Germline V lookup: CDR1 KGHDR, CDR2 SFDVKD. Trimming took off 0 bases at V and 5 bases at J, with 10 bases between the two ends. The CDR3 loop spans 15 amino acids. The CDR3 loop is CATSDLLDTNNEQFF. For the CDR3, the DNA is TGTGCCACCAGTGATTTGCTAGACACTAACAATGAGCAGTTCTTC.

The J gene is TRBJ2-3, the V gene TRBV14; D might be TRBD2 (5 bases). This CDR3 comprises 14 residues. V was clipped by 3 bases and J by 2 bases, with 9 bases between them. In germline, CDR1 is SGHDN, CDR2 FVKESK. CDR3 in amino acids: CASSQDSNTDTQYF. CDR3 nucleotide sequence: TGTGCCAGCAGCCAGGACTCAAACACAGATACGCAGTATTTT.

Only one count was recorded for this clone. The J gene is TRBJ2-3, the V gene TRBV6-5; D is undetermined. This CDR3 contains 15 residues. Germline CDR1 and CDR2: MNHEY and SVGAGI. The V and J ends lost 7 bases and 0 bases respectively, with 14 bases between them. For the CDR3, the DNA is TGTGCCAGCACCCTCCAGGCTGTGAGCACAGATACGCAGTATTTT. It translates to CASTLQAVSTDTQYF.

J is TRBJ1-5 and V is TRBV19; no clear D gene. Between the trimmed V and J ends, which lost 5 bases and 0 bases, there was a span of 14 bases. Germline V gene data show CDR1 as LNHDA and CDR2 as SQIVND (reference sequence). The CDR3 runs to 16 residues. CDR3 loop: CASSYYGSDSNQPQHF. The DNA for the CDR3 is TGTGCCAGTAGTTATTATGGGTCTGATAGCAATCAGCCCCAGCATTTT. Together with reference TRBV19 and TRBJ1-5, the CDR3 gives the full variable domain: DGGITQSPKYLFRKEGQNVTLSCEQNLNHDAMYWYRQDPGQGLRLIYYSQIVNDFQKGDIAEGYSVSREKKESFPLTVTSAQKNPTAFYLCASSYYGSDSNQPQHFGDGTRLSIL.

The chain joins TRBV5-1 to TRBJ2-7; D is unclear. This CDR3 has 17 amino acids. V shed 1 base and J shed 1 base, with 18 bases lying between them. Per germline, CDR1 SGHRS and CDR2 YFSETQ. CDR3 sequence reads: CASSLQLSAEESYEQYF. The CDR3 DNA sequence: TGCGCCAGCAGCTTGCAACTCTCGGCAGAAGAATCCTACGAGCAGTACTTC.

The chain links TRBV29-1 to TRBJ1-1; possibly TRBD1 for D (5 bases). The CDR3 runs 12 residues. V lost 7 bases, J lost 6 bases, and 15 bases lay in between. CDR1 is SQVTM, CDR2 ANQGSEA, per germline. CDR3 sequence reads: CSAVRLGPEAFF. The DNA for the CDR3 is TGCAGCGCTGTGAGGTTGGGACCTGAAGCTTTCTTT.

This clone has only one observation. The gene calls are TRBV7-2 and TRBJ1-1; TRBD1 matches at 7 bases. This CDR3 is built from 12 residues. Per germline, CDR1 SGHTA and CDR2 FQGNSA. The V and J ends lost 3 bases and 6 bases, in that order; junction bases with no gene match: 1. CDR3 region: CASSFTGAEAFF. CDR3 in DNA: TGTGCCAGCAGCTTTACAGGGGCTGAAGCTTTCTTT.

The table lists this clone with a count of one. The chain joins TRBV9 to TRBJ2-5, with D possibly being TRBD2 (5 bases). The germline V gene has CDR1 SGDLS and CDR2 YYNGEE. Between the trimmed V and J ends, which lost 6 bases and 4 bases, there was a span of 16 bases. CDR3 length: 14 amino acids. CDR3 amino acids: CASTPGISLETQYF. As DNA, the CDR3 is TGTGCCAGCACGCCGGGAATTTCCCTAGAGACCCAGTACTTC.

The J gene is TRBJ2-5, the V gene TRBV12-3 or TRBV12-4, with D possibly being TRBD2 (6 bases). V lost 6 bases and J 4 bases, leaving 12 bases between the germline ends. The CDR3 sequence is 13 residues long. CDR3 residues: CASSSDYGETQYF. CDR3 DNA sequence: TGTGCCAGCAGCTCGGACTACGGAGAGACCCAGTACTTC.

This rearrangement joins TRBV4-1 to TRBJ1-5, with D perhaps TRBD1 (5 bases). Per the germline V gene, CDR1 is MGHRA and CDR2 is YSYEKL. V gave up 0 bases and J gave up 6 bases, with 24 bases separating them. This CDR3 spans 19 amino acids. CDR3 region: CASSQETVRKGQGGQPQHF. CDR3 DNA: TGCGCCAGCAGCCAAGAAACAGTGCGGAAAGGGCAGGGAGGTCAGCCCCAGCATTTT.

The chain joins TRBV5-1 to TRBJ2-6; a weak D match, TRBD1 (5 bases). V dropped 7 bases and J dropped 0 bases, with 11 bases sitting between them. The CDR3 is 15 residues long. CDR1 and CDR2 from the germline V gene are SGHRS and YFSETQ. The CDR3 spells CASGRQYSGANVLTF. CDR3 DNA sequence: TGCGCCAGCGGAAGACAGTACTCTGGGGCCAACGTCCTGACTTTC. The full variable domain, with the rest looked up from reference TRBV5-1 and TRBJ2-6, is KAGVTQTPRYLIKTRGQQVTLSCSPISGHRSVSWYQQTPGQGLQFLFEYFSETQRNKGNFPGRFSGRQFSNSRSEMNVSTLELGDSALYLCASGRQYSGANVLTFGAGSRLTVL.